A single sample gave rise to the 24 T cell receptor beta chains below, sequenced in a study of blood T cell repertoires in COVID-19. Sequenced by immunoSEQ multiplex PCR; TCRdb stores in-frame clones only, minus some. The data show 250,000 or so clones, with over 70% seen just once and around 3.8% held by the top ten. Sequencing used PBMCs or T cells enriched from blood (not recorded which). These receptors all come from a woman aged 25 to 39 who had been exposed to COVID-19.

The chain links TRBV30 to TRBJ1-1; D ambiguous. V dropped 2 bases and J dropped 6 bases, with 13 bases sitting between them. The CDR3 runs 13 residues. The germline V gene has CDR1 GTSNPN and CDR2 SVGIG (reference sequence). DNA of the CDR3: TGTGCCTGGAGTCCGACCGCGGTCTCTGAAGCTTTCTTT. Protein: CAWSPTAVSEAFF.

The genes are TRBV5-6 and TRBJ2-7; weak D call: TRBD2 (6 bases). The CDR3 is 16 amino acids. V shed 3 bases and J shed 0 bases, with 16 bases lying between them. Germline V lookup: CDR1 SGHDT, CDR2 YYEEEE. The CDR3 bases are TGTGCCAGCAGCTCCTTCTTACTAGCCTCCTCCTACGAGCAGTACTTC. Its translation is CASSSFLLASSYEQYF.

The rearrangement joins TRBV7-9 to TRBJ2-7; 10 bases align to TRBD2. Germline values: CDR1 SEHNR, CDR2 FQNEAQ (reference sequence). Trimming at V came to 7 bases and at J to 2 bases, leaving 5 bases not matched to a gene. The CDR3 is 14 amino acids. CDR3 in amino acids: CASTPGLATYEQYF. CDR3 nucleotide sequence: TGTGCCAGCACTCCGGGACTAGCGACCTACGAGCAGTACTTC. Complete variable domain (other parts from reference TRBV7-9 and TRBJ2-7): DTGVSQNPRHKITKRGQNVTFRCDPISEHNRLYWYRQTLGQGPEFLTYFQNEAQLEKSRLLSDRFSAERPKGSFSTLEIQRTEQGDSAMYLCASTPGLATYEQYFGPGTRLTVT.

This clone was seen once. The chain uses TRBV7-9 and TRBJ2-1, with TRBD1 as a possible D gene (5 bases). The V gene's germline CDR1 is SEHNR and CDR2 FQNEAQ (reference sequence). The CDR3 is 19 residues long. Deletions cut 5 bases from V and 0 bases from J, with 23 bases between. This CDR3 reads CASSRTGQRGYISYNEQFF. Here the CDR3 DNA reads TGTGCCAGCAGCCGAACAGGTCAAAGGGGCTATATCTCCTACAATGAGCAGTTCTTC.

This rearrangement joins TRBV2 to TRBJ1-2; D unresolved. CDR1 and CDR2 from the germline V gene are SNHLY and FYNNEI. V shed 1 base and J shed 1 base, with 16 bases lying between them. The CDR3 has 17 amino acids. For the CDR3, the DNA is TGTGCCAGCAGTGAAGGGTGGGCAGAAGTCAGTAACTATGGCTACACCTTC. It encodes CASSEGWAEVSNYGYTF.

The rearrangement joins TRBV9 to TRBJ1-2; D is undetermined. The ends were cut back, 4 bases at V and 8 bases at J, with 18 bases in the middle. Germline CDR1 is SGDLS and CDR2 is YYNGEE. This CDR3 contains 14 residues. CDR3: CASSPEENLRGYTF. CDR3 sequence (DNA): TGTGCCAGCAGCCCCGAGGAGAATTTGAGAGGCTACACCTTC.

The V gene is TRBV5-1, the J gene TRBJ1-2; no clear D gene. CDR1 is SGHRS and CDR2 is YFSETQ in the germline V gene. The ends were cut back, 2 bases at V and 3 bases at J, with 8 bases in the middle. The CDR3 covers 13 residues. The CDR3 is CASSFQADYGYTF. CDR3 DNA: TGCGCCAGCAGCTTCCAAGCTGACTATGGCTACACCTTC.

The chain uses TRBV28 and TRBJ1-2; 10 bases agree with TRBD1. Germline V gives CDR1 MDHEN, CDR2 SYDVKM. Trimming at V came to 3 bases and at J to 2 bases, leaving 6 bases not matched to a gene. This CDR3 comprises 16 residues. The DNA of the CDR3 is TGTGCCAGCAGTTTCCTCGACAGGGGGCTAAACTATGGCTACACCTTC. Protein: CASSFLDRGLNYGYTF.

The V gene is TRBV5-1, the J gene TRBJ2-7; weak D call: TRBD2 (5 bases). Per the germline V gene, CDR1 is SGHRS and CDR2 is YFSETQ. V lost 0 bases and J 2 bases, leaving 15 bases between the germline ends. The CDR3 has 16 residues. CDR3 bases: TGCGCCAGCAGCTTGGACCTTGGGGAGTGGGCCTACGAGCAGTACTTC. This encodes CASSLDLGEWAYEQYF.

The chain couples TRBV6-5 to TRBJ2-1; 9 bases match TRBD1. The CDR3 has 15 amino acids. V lost 6 bases and J lost 6; bases outside the gene matches: 9. From germline, CDR1 is MNHEY and CDR2 SVGAGI. The CDR3 sequence: CASRETGTGSNEQFF. The CDR3 DNA follows: TGTGCCAGCAGGGAGACCGGGACAGGGAGCAATGAGCAGTTCTTC.

This rearrangement joins TRBV2 to TRBJ2-1; 7 bases are shared with TRBD1. Trimming removed 6 bases from V and 4 bases from J; junction bases left unmatched: 9. This CDR3 is built from 15 residues. The germline gives CDR1 SNHLY, CDR2 FYNNEI. The CDR3 coding sequence is TGTGCCAGCAGGGGCGCCAGGGGGAAATACAATGAGCAGTTCTTC. Amino acids: CASRGARGKYNEQFF.

The genes are TRBV28 and TRBJ1-5; 7 bases line up with TRBD1. Germline CDR1 reads MDHEN; CDR2 reads SYDVKM. After removal of 5 bases from V and 1 base from J, the junction contained 5 bases not matched to a gene. This CDR3 spans 15 amino acids. Written as DNA, the CDR3 is TGTGCCAGCAGTGACAGGGTTACGAGCAATCAGCCCCAGCATTTT. Residues: CASSDRVTSNQPQHF.

This chain joins TRBV5-5 and TRBJ2-1; 9 bases are a match to TRBD2. The germline V gene has CDR1 SGHKS and CDR2 YYEKEE (reference sequence). The CDR3 has 15 residues. The J segment lost 10 bases and the V segment lost 2 bases, leaving 10 bases of the junction unmatched. The CDR3 DNA is TGTGCCAGCAGCTTAGGGACTAGCTGGGTAGGAGAGCAGTTCTTC. It codes for CASSLGTSWVGEQFF.

The V call is TRBV5-1, the J call TRBJ1-1; D remains ambiguous. V was clipped by 2 bases and J by 1 base, with 9 bases between them. The CDR3 consists of 14 residues. Germline lookup yields CDR1 SGHRS and CDR2 YFSETQ. CDR3 in DNA: TGCGCCAGCAGCTTTTCAGGTACGAACACTGAAGCTTTCTTT. Protein: CASSFSGTNTEAFF. The whole variable domain, remainder taken from reference TRBV5-1 and TRBJ1-1, is KAGVTQTPRYLIKTRGQQVTLSCSPISGHRSVSWYQQTPGQGLQFLFEYFSETQRNKGNFPGRFSGRQFSNSRSEMNVSTLELGDSALYLCASSFSGTNTEAFFGQGTRLTVV.

The chain carries TRBV15 and TRBJ2-1; D is perhaps TRBD2 (5 bases). Germline V gene lookup returns CDR1 LNHNV and CDR2 YYDKDF (reference sequence). The length of the CDR3 is 12 residues. Trimming took off 3 bases at V and 14 bases at J, with 14 bases between the two ends. The CDR3 sequence: CATSRDGSREFF. Written as DNA, the CDR3 is TGTGCCACCAGCAGGGACGGGTCGAGGGAGTTCTTC. Filled out from reference TRBV15 and TRBJ2-1, the complete variable domain reads DAMVIQNPRYQVTQFGKPVTLSCSQTLNHNVMYWYQQKSSQAPKLLFHYYDKDFNNEADTPDNFQSRRPNTSFCFLDIRSPGLGDTAMYLCATSRDGSREFFGPGTRLTVL.

The chain carries TRBV5-1 and TRBJ1-4, with 9 bases identical to TRBD1. V lost 5 bases, J lost 8 bases, and 7 bases stayed unmatched. Per the germline V gene, CDR1 is SGHRS and CDR2 is YFSETQ. This CDR3 contains 14 residues. This chain's CDR3 is CASRTNTGGEKLFF. The CDR3 DNA reads as TGCGCCAGCAGAACAAACACAGGGGGCGAAAAACTGTTTTTT. The variable domain in full, with the rest retrieved from reference TRBV5-1 and TRBJ1-4, is KAGVTQTPRYLIKTRGQQVTLSCSPISGHRSVSWYQQTPGQGLQFLFEYFSETQRNKGNFPGRFSGRQFSNSRSEMNVSTLELGDSALYLCASRTNTGGEKLFFGSGTQLSVL.

The V and J genes are TRBV2 and TRBJ1-1; the match to TRBD1 covers 7 bases. The CDR3 sequence is 17 residues long. With V trimmed by 2 bases and J by 1 base, 10 bases remained unmatched. Looked up from germline, CDR1 is SNHLY and CDR2 is FYNNEI. CDR3 region: CASSELPTGWENTEAFF. CDR3 nucleotides: TGTGCCAGCAGTGAATTACCGACAGGGTGGGAGAACACTGAAGCTTTCTTT.

V is TRBV19 and J is TRBJ2-7; the match to TRBD2 covers 9 bases. CDR1 LNHDA and CDR2 SQIVND come from the germline V gene (reference sequence). The junction had 7 bases not matched to a gene; V was cut back by 4 bases and J by 6 bases. The CDR3 contains 14 residues. Here the CDR3 DNA reads TGTGCCAGTAGTACGGGACTAGCACCCTCCGAGCAGTACTTC. Translated: CASSTGLAPSEQYF.

The chain recombines TRBV27 with TRBJ1-5; TRBD1 aligns across 8 bases. The CDR3 is 17 residues long. V gave up 0 bases and J gave up 2 bases; unmatched junction bases: 6. Germline-derived CDR1 and CDR2 are MNHEY and SMNVEV (reference sequence). The CDR3 DNA reads as TGTGCCAGCAGTTTATCGAGAGACAGGGGAGGCAATCAGCCCCAGCATTTT. It codes for CASSLSRDRGGNQPQHF.

The J gene is TRBJ2-7, the V gene TRBV6-2 or TRBV6-3; 16 nucleotides line up with TRBD2. Trimming took 7 bases from V and 10 from J; bases not matched to a gene: 13. In germline, CDR1 is MNHEY, CDR2 SVGEGT. The CDR3 spans 16 residues. Here the CDR3 DNA reads TGTGCCAGCAACCCGGGACTAGCGGGAGGGCCCTCGAAACAGTACTTC. Translating gives CASNPGLAGGPSKQYF.

J is TRBJ2-7 and V is TRBV19, with 12 positions matching TRBD2. The germline V gene encodes CDR1 LNHDA and CDR2 SQIVND (reference sequence). The CDR3 contains 16 residues. V lost 6 bases and J lost 1; bases outside the gene matches: 7. CDR3 residues: CASRGTSGFSSYEQYF. CDR3 nucleotides: TGTGCCAGTAGAGGGACTAGCGGGTTTTCGTCCTACGAGCAGTACTTC.

The chain carries TRBV7-9 and TRBJ2-3, with D possibly TRBD2 on 6 matching bases. The ends were cut back, 5 bases at V and 1 base at J, with 13 bases in the middle. There are 15 residues in the CDR3. Looked up from germline, CDR1 is SEHNR and CDR2 is FQNEAQ (reference sequence). This chain's CDR3 is CASSRGDFGTDTQYF. CDR3 sequence (DNA): TGTGCCAGCAGCCGAGGGGACTTCGGCACAGATACGCAGTATTTT.

The chain couples TRBV24-1 to TRBJ2-1, with 9 bases identical to TRBD2. The CDR3 is 13 amino acids. Germline trimming cut 3 bases from V and 9 bases from J; bases unmatched to any gene: 2. The germline V gene has CDR1 KGHDR and CDR2 SFDVKD. The CDR3, as DNA: TGTGCCACCAGTGATAGCGGGAGGACTGAGCAGTTCTTC. Its translation is CATSDSGRTEQFF.

CDR3 DNA: TGTGCCAGTAGTACCGGGACACCTAACTATGGCTACACCTTC. This encodes CASSTGTPNYGYTF. This chain joins TRBV19 and TRBJ1-2; maybe TRBD1 (6 bases). This CDR3 has 14 residues. CDR1 is LNHDA, CDR2 SQIVND, per germline (reference sequence). The V end was cut by 4 bases, the J end by 0 bases, with 9 bases between.